The sequence of this TCR beta chain was determined in a study of cytomegalovirus exposure and HLA in healthy donors. On the study more broadly: The 120 or so validation repertoires used a platform that matched the one used for the 600 to 700 first-cohort repertoires, as a later analysis reported. Findings and caveats of the study: That first-cohort TCR clusters tended to co-occur in the roughly 120 validation repertoires was found in a later analysis.

CDR1 is SQVTM and CDR2 is ANQGSEA in the germline V gene. V dropped 7 bases and J dropped 5 bases, with 14 bases sitting between them. The CDR3 has 12 residues. In regard to this clone: Its antigen is currently unknown.

Sequenced by immunoSEQ multiplex PCR; TCRdb stores in-frame clones only, minus some. The sample includes some 100,000 clones, about 90% of them seen just once. The sample taken for sequencing was PBMCs. The chain combines TRBV29-1 with TRBJ1-1; D may be TRBD1 (5 bases). This clonotype was obtained from a woman in her late teens or twenties in good health and CMV-seronegative. As DNA, the CDR3 is TGCAGCGGGGGGTCGGGGAGGACTGAAGCTTTCTTT. Translating it yields CSGGSGRTEAFF.